Listed below are T cell receptor beta chains from one sample, sequenced in a study of blood T cell repertoires in COVID-19. Data came from immunoSEQ multiplex PCR; TCRdb stores just in-frame clones and leaves some out. The repertoire includes around 66,000 clones, approximately 89% of them detected once, and about 6.8% sits in the top ten. Sequencing was done on a sample of peripheral blood. Receptors were obtained from a man in his 60s with acute or convalescent COVID-19. Both conserved end residues are part of each CDR3. D genes are given only for firm matches. Expanded clones get a size class; other rows say once, few or many, or leave the size out.

J gene	clone size	V gene	D gene	CDR3 protein	CDR3 DNA
TRBJ1-1	.	TRBV5-5	TRBD1	CASSPQGQLNTEAFF	TGTGCCAGCAGCCCACAGGGGCAACTGAACACTGAAGCTTTCTTT
TRBJ1-2	.	TRBV6-5	TRBD1	CASSLRDSYGYTF	TGTGCCAGCAGTCTGAGGGACAGCTATGGCTACACCTTC
TRBJ2-2	.	TRBV7-2	TRBD2	CASTPTSGRNTGELFF	TGTGCCAGCACTCCAACTAGCGGGAGAAACACCGGGGAGCTGTTTTTT
TRBJ1-1	.	TRBV9	.	CASSVRASYDTEAFF	TGTGCCAGCAGCGTGAGGGCCAGCTATGACACTGAAGCTTTCTTT
TRBJ1-2	.	TRBV9	TRBD1	CASSAGTAYGYTF	TGTGCCAGCAGCGCCGGGACAGCCTATGGCTACACCTTC
TRBJ1-3	.	TRBV5-1	.	CASSLGVRDGNTIYF	TGCGCCAGCAGCTTGGGCGTGCGGGACGGAAACACCATATATTTT
TRBJ1-1	.	TRBV14	.	CASRLTGTGTEAFF	TGTGCCAGCAGACTAACAGGGACGGGCACTGAAGCTTTCTTT
TRBJ1-6	.	TRBV30	TRBD1	CAWSGQGLNNSPLHF	TGTGCCTGGAGTGGACAGGGTTTGAATAATTCACCCCTCCACTTT
TRBJ1-1	.	TRBV3-1/TRBV3-2	.	CASSHPGHREGWWEAFF	TGTGCCAGCAGCCATCCCGGACACCGGGAGGGGTGGTGGGAAGCTTTCTTT
TRBJ1-2	.	TRBV19	TRBD1	CASSSPQGGYGYTF	TGTGCCAGTAGTAGCCCACAGGGGGGCTATGGCTACACCTTC
TRBJ1-4	once	TRBV12-2	.	CASRPWTGGVEKLFF	TGTGCAAGTCGCCCTTGGACAGGGGGCGTTGAAAAACTGTTTTTT
TRBJ1-2	.	TRBV6-5	TRBD1	CASSYPQGYGYTF	TGTGCCAGCAGTTACCCACAGGGGTATGGCTACACCTTC
TRBJ1-2	once	TRBV2	.	CASREGGGRWYGYTF	TGTGCCAGCAGGGAAGGGGGGGGACGATGGTATGGCTACACCTTC
TRBJ1-6	medium-sized	TRBV14	.	CASSHTGQSPLHF	TGTGCCAGCAGCCACACAGGGCAGTCACCCCTCCACTTT
TRBJ2-1	.	TRBV5-5	.	CASIGAQGSKFF	TGTGCCAGCATCGGTGCCCAGGGTAGTAAGTTCTTC
TRBJ2-1	.	TRBV6-2/TRBV6-3	TRBD1	CASSPIRQGEQFF	TGTGCCAGCAGTCCGATCCGACAGGGCGAACAGTTCTTC
TRBJ2-7	.	TRBV18	.	CASSPSRANDEQYF	TGTGCCAGCTCACCATCCAGGGCAAATGACGAGCAGTACTTC
TRBJ2-7	.	TRBV12-3/TRBV12-4	TRBD1	CASSTGVYEQYF	TGTGCCAGCAGTACAGGGGTTTACGAGCAGTACTTC
TRBJ2-7	once	TRBV6-5	.	CASKQFYEQYF	TGTGCCAGCAAACAGTTCTACGAGCAGTACTTC
TRBJ2-1	.	TRBV2	.	CASSVLRAEQFF	TGTGCCAGCAGTGTCCTCAGGGCTGAGCAGTTCTTC
TRBJ1-1	.	TRBV27	.	CASSVKRGFTEAFF	TGTGCCAGCAGTGTCAAAAGGGGGTTCACTGAAGCTTTCTTT
TRBJ1-1	once	TRBV6-5	.	CASSYGAALMNTEAFF	TGTGCCAGCAGTTACGGGGCAGCGCTAATGAACACTGAAGCTTTCTTT
TRBJ2-5	.	TRBV30	TRBD1	CAWGDSQETQYF	TGTGCCTGGGGGGACAGTCAAGAGACCCAGTACTTC
TRBJ1-6	.	TRBV10-3	.	CAISDGQNSPLHF	TGTGCCATCAGTGACGGACAGAATTCACCCCTCCACTTT
TRBJ1-5	.	TRBV19	.	CASSTLPNQPQHF	TGTGCCAGTAGTACCCTACCTAATCAGCCCCAGCATTTT
TRBJ2-7	.	TRBV4-2	.	CASSQVRGYEQYF	TGTGCCAGCAGCCAAGTCAGAGGCTACGAGCAGTACTTC
TRBJ1-3	.	TRBV30	.	CAWSGEGRSGNTIYF	TGTGCCTGGAGTGGCGAGGGAAGGTCTGGAAACACCATATATTTT
TRBJ2-5	.	TRBV13	TRBD1	CASSADRERETQYF	TGTGCCAGCAGCGCCGACAGGGAGAGGGAGACCCAGTACTTC
TRBJ1-5	.	TRBV6-5	.	CASRRTRYSNQPQHF	TGTGCCAGCAGAAGGACAAGGTATAGCAATCAGCCCCAGCATTTT
TRBJ2-1	.	TRBV5-6	.	CASSLQGSYNEQFF	TGTGCCAGCAGCTTACAGGGTTCCTACAATGAGCAGTTCTTC
TRBJ2-2	.	TRBV30	.	CAWAGVNGELFF	TGTGCCTGGGCTGGAGTGAACGGGGAGCTGTTTTTT
TRBJ1-2	.	TRBV29-1	TRBD1	CSAGDRIYGYTF	TGCAGCGCTGGGGACAGAATCTATGGCTACACCTTC
TRBJ1-1	once	TRBV4-3	.	CASSQDDGGTEAFF	TGCGCCAGCAGCCAAGATGACGGGGGCACTGAAGCTTTCTTT
TRBJ1-2	.	TRBV6-5	TRBD1	CASRPLDRVGGYTF	TGTGCCAGCAGACCACTCGACAGGGTGGGGGGCTACACCTTC
TRBJ2-1	.	TRBV5-4	.	CASSPRQARGNEQFF	TGTGCCAGCAGCCCGAGACAGGCCAGGGGCAATGAGCAGTTCTTC
TRBJ2-2	.	TRBV5-6	.	CASLQAPSTGELFF	TGTGCCAGTCTACAAGCGCCAAGCACCGGGGAGCTGTTTTTT
TRBJ2-2	.	TRBV5-6	TRBD2	CASSHGLATLNTGELFF	TGTGCCAGCAGCCATGGACTAGCGACACTTAACACCGGGGAGCTGTTTTTT
TRBJ1-2	.	TRBV27	TRBD1	CASSPDRGYGYTF	TGTGCCAGCAGCCCTGACAGGGGTTATGGCTACACCTTC
TRBJ1-2	.	TRBV5-6	.	CASTLSRTEGYGYTF	TGTGCCAGCACCCTGTCTAGGACGGAGGGATATGGCTACACCTTC
TRBJ1-1	.	TRBV10-3	TRBD1	CAISEAGTGAELNTEAFF	TGTGCCATCAGTGAAGCCGGGACAGGGGCCGAGTTGAACACTGAAGCTTTCTTT
TRBJ2-3	.	TRBV20-1	.	CSASLPSPPDTQYF	TGCAGTGCTAGTCTGCCTAGCCCCCCGGATACGCAGTATTTT
TRBJ1-3	.	TRBV5-1	.	CASSLVGEGNTIYF	TGCGCCAGCAGCTTGGTAGGGGAAGGAAACACCATATATTTT
TRBJ2-7	.	TRBV2	TRBD1	CASSRDRGFHEQYF	TGTGCCAGCAGCCGGGACAGGGGTTTCCACGAGCAGTACTTC
TRBJ2-1	.	TRBV20-1	TRBD1	CSAGSGGEQFF	TGCAGTGCCGGCTCAGGGGGTGAGCAGTTCTTC
TRBJ2-1	.	TRBV10-3	TRBD2	CAIGLAGGQNEQFF	TGTGCCATAGGACTAGCGGGGGGGCAAAATGAGCAGTTCTTC
TRBJ1-2	.	TRBV5-1	TRBD1	CASSYGTGVYGYTF	TGCGCCAGCAGCTATGGGACAGGGGTTTATGGCTACACCTTC
TRBJ2-2	.	TRBV5-1	TRBD2	CASSPGLAPTGELFF	TGCGCCAGCAGCCCGGGACTAGCTCCCACCGGGGAGCTGTTTTTT
TRBJ1-2	.	TRBV7-2	.	CASSLAARAGYTF	TGTGCCAGCAGCTTAGCTGCGAGGGCGGGCTACACCTTC
TRBJ1-1	.	TRBV2	.	CASSRLSRTANTEAFF	TGTGCCAGCAGTCGGTTATCTCGGACAGCAAACACTGAAGCTTTCTTT
TRBJ1-2	.	TRBV18	TRBD1	CASSPRGTGIVVGDYGYTF	TGTGCCAGCTCACCACGGGGGACAGGAATTGTCGTCGGGGACTATGGCTACACCTTC
TRBJ2-5	.	TRBV15	TRBD2	CATSRTSEETQYF	TGTGCCACCAGCAGGACTAGCGAAGAGACCCAGTACTTC
TRBJ1-2	.	TRBV6-1	.	CASSEGQVYNYGYTF	TGTGCCAGCAGTGAAGGGCAGGTTTATAACTATGGCTACACCTTC
TRBJ1-4	few	TRBV28	.	CASSSEGTANEKLFF	TGTGCCAGCAGTTCAGAGGGAACAGCTAATGAAAAACTGTTTTTT
TRBJ2-2	.	TRBV5-6	.	CASSLRGRSTNTGELFF	TGTGCCAGCAGCTTGAGGGGCCGGAGCACGAACACCGGGGAGCTGTTTTTT
TRBJ1-2	.	TRBV19	TRBD1	CASSAQGQGKYGYTF	TGTGCCAGTAGTGCCCAGGGACAGGGGAAATATGGCTACACCTTC
TRBJ1-4	.	TRBV19	.	CASTQREGRATNEKLFF	TGTGCCAGTACTCAAAGAGAGGGAAGGGCAACTAATGAAAAACTGTTTTTT
TRBJ2-1	.	TRBV10-3	TRBD2	CAITSGGGSNEQFF	TGTGCCATAACAAGCGGGGGGGGAAGCAATGAGCAGTTCTTC
TRBJ1-4	few	TRBV5-5	.	CASSLALGRGEKLFF	TGTGCCAGCAGCTTGGCTTTGGGGAGAGGGGAAAAACTGTTTTTT
TRBJ2-2	.	TRBV7-9	.	CASSLLTGSTGELFF	TGTGCCAGCAGCCTTCTTACAGGGTCCACCGGGGAGCTGTTTTTT
TRBJ2-3	.	TRBV5-1	TRBD2	CASSLEGLAGATVRDTQYF	TGCGCCAGCAGCTTAGAAGGACTAGCGGGGGCCACCGTACGTGATACGCAGTATTTT